The next 27 T cell receptor beta chains were all read from a single sample in a study of OX40 agonist ivuxolimab in advanced cancers. Assay used: immunoSEQ multiplex PCR; TCRdb lists only in-frame clones, some missing. This table holds some 45,000 clones, roughly 86% found once. The sequencing used CD4+ or CD8+ T cells sorted from blood, collected in a trial of the OX40 agonist ivuxolimab. The receptors originated from an adult with an advanced solid tumor such as melanoma, head and neck, liver or kidney cancer.

The V and J genes are TRBV5-5 and TRBJ1-3; D perhaps matches TRBD1 (6 bases). The CDR3 runs to 15 residues. V lost 3 bases to trimming and J lost 4 bases, with 14 bases between them. The V gene's germline CDR1 is SGHKS and CDR2 YYEKEE (reference sequence). DNA for the CDR3: TGTGCCAGCAGCTCGGACAGTGGGGTCGGAAACACCATATATTTT. This sequence encodes CASSSDSGVGNTIYF.

The chain has TRBV4-1 and TRBJ2-1; TRBD1 matches at 10 bases. The CDR3 loop spans 16 amino acids. Per the germline V gene, CDR1 is MGHRA and CDR2 is YSYEKL. The V segment lost 3 bases and the J segment 3 bases; nucleotides outside the gene matches: 5. In nucleotides, the CDR3 is TGCGCCAGCAGCCAGGACAGGGGGGAAGGCTACAATGAGCAGTTCTTC. It yields the protein CASSQDRGEGYNEQFF.

The rearrangement links TRBV7-2 to TRBJ1-2, with D hard to call. V lost 3 bases to trimming and J lost 6 bases, with 11 bases between them. Looked up from germline, CDR1 is SGHTA and CDR2 is FQGNSA. The CDR3 is 13 amino acids. CDR3 protein: CASSFVGWDGYTF. Here the CDR3 DNA reads TGTGCCAGCAGCTTCGTGGGATGGGATGGCTACACCTTC.

V usage is TRBV2 and J usage is TRBJ2-2; the match to TRBD1 covers 10 bases. J gave up 5 bases and V 6 bases, and 6 bases lay outside the gene matches. Germline V gene data show CDR1 as SNHLY and CDR2 as FYNNEI. The CDR3 is 15 amino acids. The CDR3 coding sequence is TGTGCCAGCAGACGGGACAGGGGCGTTACCGGGGAGCTGTTTTTT. Protein sequence: CASRRDRGVTGELFF.

The J gene is TRBJ2-7, the V gene TRBV7-6; no clear D. Per germline, CDR1 SGHVS and CDR2 FNYEAQ. The CDR3 loop spans 15 amino acids. Trimming took 1 base from V and 2 from J, leaving 12 bases between them. The CDR3 loop is CASSLEAGKAYEQYF. For the CDR3, the DNA is TGTGCCAGCAGCTTAGAGGCAGGAAAAGCCTACGAGCAGTACTTC.

The chain is built from TRBV29-1 and TRBJ1-2; D possibly corresponds to TRBD1 (5 bases). CDR1 SQVTM and CDR2 ANQGSEA come from the germline V gene. This CDR3 has 12 residues. Trimming cost V 6 bases and J 5 bases, with 13 bases left between them. The chain's CDR3 is CSVVGGEYGYTF. Here the CDR3 DNA reads TGCAGCGTCGTTGGGGGGGAGTATGGCTACACCTTC.

CDR3 sequence: CASSLVEGQTYGYTF. The CDR3 coding sequence is TGTGCCAGCAGCTTGGTGGAGGGACAGACCTATGGCTACACCTTC. The genes are TRBV5-5 and TRBJ1-2, with 7 bases matching TRBD1. Germline V CDR1 and CDR2: SGHKS, YYEKEE (reference sequence). J gave up 4 bases and V 0 bases, and 6 bases lay outside the gene matches. This CDR3 is 15 amino acids long. Based on the CDR3 plus reference TRBV5-5 and TRBJ1-2, the full variable domain is DAGVTQSPTHLIKTRGQQVTLRCSPISGHKSVSWYQQVLGQGPQFIFQYYEKEERGRGNFPDRFSARQFPNYSSELNVNALLLGDSALYLCASSLVEGQTYGYTFGSGTRLTVV.

V gene TRBV9 combines with J gene TRBJ1-6; the D is unclear. Germline V lookup: CDR1 SGDLS, CDR2 YYNGEE. This CDR3 region has 15 residues. Trimming took 4 bases from V and 7 from J, leaving 15 bases between them. As DNA, the CDR3 is TGTGCCAGCAGCTACGGCGGGTTACCGAATTCACCCCTCCACTTT. Translated, it gives CASSYGGLPNSPLHF.

The chain is built from TRBV4-3 and TRBJ1-2; D remains ambiguous. Trimming removed 1 base from V and 7 bases from J, with 10 bases in between. The CDR3 covers 13 residues. Germline values: CDR1 LGHNA, CDR2 YSLEER. The CDR3 loop is CASSQGQYGGYTF. As DNA, the CDR3 is TGCGCCAGCAGCCAAGGGCAGTACGGTGGCTACACCTTC.

This clone has just one count. The chain uses TRBV4-3 and TRBJ2-7, with D hard to call. V gave up 4 bases and J gave up 5 bases, with 6 bases separating them. CDR1 is LGHNA, CDR2 YSLEER, per germline. The length of the CDR3 is 11 residues. The CDR3 nucleotides read TGCGCCAGCAGCCCCGGAGACGAGCAGTACTTC. It codes for CASSPGDEQYF.

V gene TRBV4-2 combines with J gene TRBJ2-1; D possibly corresponds to TRBD1 (5 bases). The germline CDR1 and CDR2 sequences are LGHNA and YNFKEQ. The CDR3 loop spans 16 amino acids. Trimming left V 3 bases short and J 0 bases short, with 12 bases between. This CDR3 is CASSHSQGSSYNEQFF. Here the CDR3 DNA reads TGTGCCAGCAGCCATTCCCAGGGCTCCTCCTACAATGAGCAGTTCTTC.

The V and J genes are TRBV4-1 and TRBJ2-4; possible D gene TRBD2, 6 bases. This CDR3 has 19 residues. Trimming took off 0 bases at V and 0 bases at J, with 18 bases between the two ends. Germline lookup yields CDR1 MGHRA and CDR2 YSYEKL. CDR3 coding DNA: TGCGCCAGCAGCCAAGATGAAATGGGAGGCCCTTTAGCCAAAAACATTCAGTACTTC. This codes for CASSQDEMGGPLAKNIQYF.

CDR3 coding DNA: TGTGCCAGCAGTGAAGGTGATAGCGCGGATTACGAGCAGTACTTC. Encoded protein: CASSEGDSADYEQYF. The rearrangement joins TRBV6-1 to TRBJ2-7; D might be TRBD2 (5 bases). CDR1 is MNHNS, CDR2 SASEGT, per germline. The CDR3 totals 15 residues. V was pared by 1 base and J by 4 bases, with 14 bases between.

This clone was recorded once. This chain connects TRBV7-8 to TRBJ2-1, with 10 bases matching TRBD2. Looked up from germline, CDR1 is SGHVS and CDR2 is FQNEAQ. Trimming removed 5 bases from V and 4 bases from J; junction bases left unmatched: 8. The CDR3 is made up of 16 amino acids. CDR3 sequence reads: CASSPSGGATYNEQFF. The CDR3 nucleotides are TGTGCCAGCAGCCCCAGCGGGGGGGCCACGTACAATGAGCAGTTCTTC.

The chain combines TRBV9 with TRBJ1-3; tentative D call: TRBD1 (6 bases). Germline V gene sequence: CDR1 SGDLS, CDR2 YYNGEE. Trimming shortened V by 2 bases and J by 2 bases, and 8 bases separated the two germline ends. The CDR3 is 14 residues long. The CDR3: CASSVTGTGNTIYF. The DNA of the CDR3 is TGTGCCAGCAGCGTTACAGGGACTGGAAACACCATATATTTT.

The chain uses TRBV7-2 and TRBJ1-1; perhaps TRBD1 as D (5 bases). This CDR3 comprises 14 residues. V lost 0 bases, J lost 5 bases, and 10 bases lay in between. CDR1 and CDR2 from the germline V gene are SGHTA and FQGNSA. For the CDR3, the DNA is TGTGCCAGCAGCTTAGCCACAGCAGGGACTGAAGCTTTCTTT. Its translation is CASSLATAGTEAFF.

The chain recombines TRBV14 with TRBJ2-3, with 7 bases lining up with TRBD2. V dropped 0 bases and J dropped 0; count of bases not matched to a gene: 6. The CDR3 contains 17 residues. Germline V gene sequence: CDR1 SGHDN, CDR2 FVKESK. Here the CDR3 DNA reads TGTGCCAGCAGCCAAGAAGCAGCGGGGTTAAGCACAGATACGCAGTATTTT. Encoded protein: CASSQEAAGLSTDTQYF.

This chain connects TRBV7-2 to TRBJ2-3, with TRBD2 as a possible D gene (5 bases). V lost 5 bases, J lost 4 bases, and 16 bases lay in between. CDR3 length: 15 amino acids. Germline CDR1 SGHTA, CDR2 FQGNSA. The chain's CDR3 is CASSLSGISADTQYF. As DNA, the CDR3 is TGTGCCAGCAGCCTATCCGGGATTTCTGCAGATACGCAGTATTTT.

This chain connects TRBV7-2 to TRBJ1-2; TRBD1 agrees at 7 bases. V lost 2 bases, J lost 0 bases, and 6 bases stayed unmatched. The V gene's germline CDR1 is SGHTA and CDR2 FQGNSA. The CDR3 loop spans 16 amino acids. The DNA of the CDR3 is TGTGCCAGCAGCTTAAATTCGCAGGGGGCTAACTATGGCTACACCTTC. Its translation: CASSLNSQGANYGYTF.

The V call is TRBV7-7, the J call TRBJ2-1, with no clear D. V lost 5 bases and J 0 bases, leaving 8 bases between the germline ends. The CDR3 loop spans 14 amino acids. Germline-derived CDR1 and CDR2 are SSHAT and FNYEAQ (reference sequence). CDR3 sequence: CASSPGGSYNEQFF. CDR3 DNA: TGTGCCAGCAGCCCAGGCGGCTCCTACAATGAGCAGTTCTTC.

The J gene is TRBJ2-1, the V gene TRBV6-4; the match to TRBD1 covers 7 bases. There are 14 residues in the CDR3. V was clipped by 4 bases and J by 15 bases; unmatched bases: 15. Germline V gene lookup returns CDR1 MRHNA and CDR2 SNTAGT. CDR3 protein: CASSASGTAEARFF. CDR3 nucleotides: TGTGCCAGCAGTGCTTCCGGGACAGCAGAAGCCCGGTTCTTC.

The chain employs TRBV7-6 and TRBJ1-1; D not resolved. The CDR3 totals 12 residues. V was pared by 5 bases and J by 6 bases, with 10 bases between. CDR1 is SGHVS, CDR2 FNYEAQ, per germline. CDR3 nucleotides: TGTGCCAGCAGCCAGACGGGATCTGAAGCTTTCTTT. Residues: CASSQTGSEAFF.

The V gene is TRBV11-1, the J gene TRBJ1-1; D is unclear. Between the trimmed V and J ends, which lost 6 bases and 3 bases, there was a span of 23 bases. CDR1 and CDR2 from the germline V gene are SGHAT and FQDESV (reference sequence). This CDR3 region has 17 residues. The CDR3 reads CASSERWRHSVDTEAFF. The CDR3 DNA reads as TGTGCCAGCAGTGAGCGGTGGAGACACTCTGTCGACACTGAAGCTTTCTTT. Combining the CDR3 with reference TRBV11-1 and TRBJ1-1 gives the whole variable domain EAEVAQSPRYKITEKSQAVAFWCDPISGHATLYWYRQILGQGPELLVQFQDESVVDDSQLPKDRFSAERLKGVDSTLKIQPAELGDSAMYLCASSERWRHSVDTEAFFGQGTRLTVV.

This clone was counted once. The gene calls are TRBV10-1 and TRBJ2-5; 10 bases fit TRBD1. Germline loops: CDR1 WNHNN, CDR2 SYGVQD (reference sequence). The CDR3 spans 17 residues. J was trimmed by 1 base and V by 5 bases; bases with no gene match: 10. CDR3 bases: TGCGCCAGCAGTTCCGGGACAGGGGTTTTGTTCCAAGAGACCCAGTACTTC. Translation: CASSSGTGVLFQETQYF.

The rearrangement links TRBV14 to TRBJ1-2; D may be TRBD1 (5 bases). V dropped 0 bases and J dropped 7 bases, with 15 bases sitting between them. The CDR3 loop spans 15 amino acids. Germline CDR1 and CDR2: SGHDN and FVKESK. This CDR3 reads CASSQDRGLYSGYTF. For the CDR3, the DNA is TGTGCCAGCAGCCAAGACCGGGGGTTGTATAGTGGCTACACCTTC.

The chain couples TRBV5-7 to TRBJ1-1; unclear D gene. TRBV5-7 is an ORF, and what it does is uncertain. The CDR3 consists of 13 residues. V dropped 0 bases and J dropped 4 bases, with 7 bases sitting between them. CDR3 amino acids: CASSLAGVTEAFF. Here the CDR3 DNA reads TGTGCCAGCAGCTTGGCCGGGGTCACTGAAGCTTTCTTT.

The V and J genes are TRBV7-9 and TRBJ2-3; 8 nucleotides match TRBD2. V trimming: 5 bases; J trimming: 2 bases; junction bases outside the gene matches: 9. Germline CDR1 is SEHNR and CDR2 is FQNEAQ (reference sequence). The CDR3 consists of 16 residues. CDR3 residues: CASSPPGGGITDTQYF. CDR3 DNA: TGTGCCAGCAGCCCCCCGGGGGGGGGTATCACAGATACGCAGTATTTT.